A selection of T cell receptor beta chains follows, all from one sample in a study of blood T cell repertoires in COVID-19. TCRdb keeps only in-frame clones here, not all; method: immunoSEQ multiplex PCR. Of approximately 160,000 clones in the sample, 80% to 90% are singletons; the top ten hold around 3.6%. Sequences were obtained from PBMCs or T cells enriched from blood (not recorded which). The receptors were sampled from a woman aged 45-65 years in a cohort exposed to, infected with or recovered from COVID-19 (not recorded which). Both conserved end residues are part of each CDR3. D genes are given only for firm matches. Part of the rows lack a size; the others show once, few, many or a class for expanded clones.

j_call	clone_size	d_call	v_call	cdr3_aa	cdr3_nt
TRBJ2-7	NA	NA	TRBV7-9	CASSITGNMRDEQYF	TGTGCCAGCAGCATAACAGGGAATATGAGGGACGAGCAGTACTTC
TRBJ1-3	NA	TRBD1	TRBV7-3	CASSRDSGNTIYF	TGTGCCAGCAGCCGGGACAGTGGAAACACCATATATTTT
TRBJ2-3	NA	TRBD2	TRBV9	CASSGDSGRGTDTQYF	TGTGCCAGCAGCGGCGATAGCGGGAGAGGTACAGATACGCAGTATTTT
TRBJ1-3	NA	NA	TRBV5-4	CASSLEGPVGGGGNTIYF	TGTGCCAGCAGCTTGGAGGGACCCGTTGGGGGGGGTGGAAACACCATATATTTT
TRBJ2-3	NA	NA	TRBV6-2/TRBV6-3	CASSYTTGMDTQYF	TGTGCCAGCAGTTACACAACAGGGATGGATACGCAGTATTTT
TRBJ2-3	once	NA	TRBV5-1	CASSLGVLSTDTQYF	TGCGCCAGCAGCTTAGGGGTGTTGTCTACAGATACGCAGTATTTT
TRBJ2-5	once	NA	TRBV6-5	CASTLQGGYQETQYF	TGTGCCAGCACCTTACAGGGGGGGTACCAAGAGACCCAGTACTTC
TRBJ1-2	once	TRBD1	TRBV7-3	CASSSGGQGFRGYTF	TGTGCCAGCAGCTCGGGGGGACAGGGCTTCCGTGGCTACACCTTC
TRBJ2-7	few	TRBD1	TRBV5-6	CASSLVQGAPSGEQYF	TGTGCCAGCAGCTTGGTTCAGGGGGCGCCTTCTGGAGAGCAGTACTTC
TRBJ1-1	NA	NA	TRBV29-1	CSYDRFPEAFF	TGCAGCTATGACAGGTTCCCTGAAGCTTTCTTT
TRBJ2-3	NA	TRBD2	TRBV20-1	CSASLFDRSGGDTQYF	TGCAGTGCTAGTTTATTTGATCGGAGCGGGGGAGATACGCAGTATTTT
TRBJ1-6	few	NA	TRBV3-1/TRBV3-2	CASSQGFNNSPLHF	TGTGCCAGCAGCCAAGGTTTCAATAATTCACCCCTCCACTTT
TRBJ1-1	NA	NA	TRBV4-1	CASSQGILQKQLNTEAFF	TGCGCCAGCAGCCAAGGGATACTACAAAAGCAGCTGAACACTGAAGCTTTCTTT
TRBJ1-2	NA	NA	TRBV6-5	CASSPNAGDLYGYTF	TGTGCCAGCAGCCCCAATGCAGGGGACCTCTATGGCTACACCTTC
TRBJ2-7	NA	NA	TRBV6-4	CASRPLTRDCRLSYEQYF	TGTGCCAGCAGACCCCTTACCCGGGACTGCAGACTTTCCTACGAGCAGTACTTC
TRBJ1-1	NA	NA	TRBV7-2	CASTLTPRGTEAFF	TGTGCCAGCACCCTGACCCCCCGGGGCACTGAAGCTTTCTTT
TRBJ2-5	NA	NA	TRBV12-3/TRBV12-4	CASTRGFEETQYF	TGTGCCAGCACGCGGGGCTTTGAAGAGACCCAGTACTTC
TRBJ2-1	NA	NA	TRBV20-1	CSASTAQALSYNEQFF	TGCAGTGCTAGTACCGCCCAAGCCCTCTCCTACAATGAGCAGTTCTTC
TRBJ2-1	NA	NA	TRBV18	CASSPSAVYNEQFF	TGTGCCAGCTCACCTTCAGCGGTTTACAATGAGCAGTTCTTC
TRBJ2-1	once	TRBD2	TRBV28	CASSLSSSGVLKVYEQFF	TGTGCCAGCAGTTTATCATCTAGCGGGGTTCTGAAGGTCTATGAGCAGTTCTTC
TRBJ2-2	once	TRBD1	TRBV5-4	CASSLGLGRGPGELFF	TGTGCCAGCAGCTTGGGGTTAGGCAGGGGGCCCGGGGAGCTGTTTTTT
TRBJ2-2	NA	TRBD2	TRBV5-1	CASSQGLAGANTGELFF	TGCGCCAGCAGCCAAGGCCTAGCGGGGGCGAACACCGGGGAGCTGTTTTTT
TRBJ2-3	NA	NA	TRBV7-9	CASSSTGTDTQYF	TGTGCCAGCAGCTCGACTGGCACAGATACGCAGTATTTT
TRBJ2-3	NA	TRBD2	TRBV3-1/TRBV3-2	CASSPGLAGGQTDTQYF	TGTGCCAGCAGCCCGGGACTAGCGGGGGGGCAGACAGATACGCAGTATTTT
TRBJ1-1	NA	NA	TRBV6-5	CASSRDKGNTEAFF	TGTGCCAGCAGCCGGGACAAGGGAAACACTGAAGCTTTCTTT
TRBJ2-7	NA	TRBD2	TRBV19	CASSTNPGLAIYEQYF	TGTGCCAGTAGTACGAATCCGGGACTAGCTATATACGAGCAGTACTTC
TRBJ1-2	NA	NA	TRBV18	CASSIDSAYGYTF	TGTGCCAGCTCCATCGACAGTGCCTATGGCTACACCTTC
TRBJ2-1	once	NA	TRBV20-1	CSARLSDEQFF	TGCAGTGCTAGACTCTCGGATGAGCAGTTCTTC
TRBJ2-1	NA	NA	TRBV27	CASSSVRQGIEQFF	TGTGCCAGCAGTTCAGTACGTCAGGGAATTGAGCAGTTCTTC
TRBJ2-2	few	TRBD1	TRBV6-1	CASSEERTGRTGELFF	TGTGCCAGCAGTGAAGAGAGGACAGGGAGGACCGGGGAGCTGTTTTTT
TRBJ2-1	NA	NA	TRBV11-2	CASSLRSGGSYNEQFF	TGTGCCAGCAGCTTAAGAAGTGGCGGATCCTACAATGAGCAGTTCTTC
TRBJ2-1	NA	NA	TRBV28	CASSVSSRGIGNEQFF	TGTGCCAGCAGCGTATCCAGCAGGGGAATAGGCAATGAGCAGTTCTTC
TRBJ2-7	NA	TRBD1	TRBV7-7	CASSLGQGLSYEQYF	TGTGCTAGCAGCTTGGGACAGGGCCTTTCCTACGAGCAGTACTTC
TRBJ1-5	NA	NA	TRBV21-1	CASSSISGNQPQHF	TGTGCCAGCAGCTCTATCTCAGGAAATCAGCCCCAGCATTTT
TRBJ2-3	NA	TRBD2	TRBV15	CATSRVGGTVDTQYF	TGTGCCACCAGCAGAGTCGGGGGGACGGTGGATACGCAGTATTTT
TRBJ2-1	NA	TRBD1	TRBV7-3	CASSLSGTGASEQFF	TGTGCCAGCAGCTTATCCGGGACAGGGGCGAGTGAGCAGTTCTTC
TRBJ2-7	NA	NA	TRBV6-5	CASSRHRGTYEQYF	TGTGCCAGCAGTCGACACCGGGGGACCTACGAGCAGTACTTC
TRBJ1-3	NA	TRBD1	TRBV19	CASSIRTGGNTIYF	TGTGCCAGTAGTATACGGACAGGGGGAAACACCATATATTTT
TRBJ2-2	few	NA	TRBV4-2	CASSQDPGRATNTGELFF	TGTGCCAGCAGCCAAGATCCTGGCCGAGCGACGAACACCGGGGAGCTGTTTTTT
TRBJ1-1	NA	NA	TRBV28	CASSLLERTGWGGEAFF	TGTGCCAGCAGCCTGCTAGAAAGGACGGGATGGGGTGGGGAAGCTTTCTTT
TRBJ1-1	few	NA	TRBV29-1	CSVVKGGNTEAFF	TGCAGCGTCGTGAAAGGGGGGAACACTGAAGCTTTCTTT
TRBJ1-3	NA	NA	TRBV7-6	CASSTRLGGNTIYF	TGTGCCAGCAGCACTAGACTCGGAGGAAACACCATATATTTT
TRBJ1-2	NA	TRBD1	TRBV19	CASSRTGTGVYYGYTF	TGTGCCAGTAGCCGCACCGGGACAGGGGTGTACTATGGCTACACCTTC